This T cell receptor beta chain derives from a study of blood T cell repertoires in COVID-19. Across the whole study: T cells, B-cell-depleted T cells, or PBMCs supplied cDNA or gDNA.

With 0 bases clipped from V and 4 bases from J, the junction kept 9 bases outside the gene matches. The CDR3 has 16 residues. Germline V gene data show CDR1 as SGDLS and CDR2 as YYNGEE. Some clones are missing from TCRdb's copy, which holds only in-frame ones; the method was immunoSEQ multiplex PCR. Among hundreds of thousands of clones, about 89% were seen once, and the ten largest hold 4% to 4.5%. The receptor was derived from a young woman with acute or convalescent COVID-19. Sequenced sample: peripheral blood. The chain employs TRBV9 and TRBJ2-5; 7 positions match TRBD1. CDR3 DNA sequence: TGTGCCAGCAGCGTAGAGGGGACAGTCGAAAGAGAGACCCAGTACTTC. Its translation is CASSVEGTVERETQYF.